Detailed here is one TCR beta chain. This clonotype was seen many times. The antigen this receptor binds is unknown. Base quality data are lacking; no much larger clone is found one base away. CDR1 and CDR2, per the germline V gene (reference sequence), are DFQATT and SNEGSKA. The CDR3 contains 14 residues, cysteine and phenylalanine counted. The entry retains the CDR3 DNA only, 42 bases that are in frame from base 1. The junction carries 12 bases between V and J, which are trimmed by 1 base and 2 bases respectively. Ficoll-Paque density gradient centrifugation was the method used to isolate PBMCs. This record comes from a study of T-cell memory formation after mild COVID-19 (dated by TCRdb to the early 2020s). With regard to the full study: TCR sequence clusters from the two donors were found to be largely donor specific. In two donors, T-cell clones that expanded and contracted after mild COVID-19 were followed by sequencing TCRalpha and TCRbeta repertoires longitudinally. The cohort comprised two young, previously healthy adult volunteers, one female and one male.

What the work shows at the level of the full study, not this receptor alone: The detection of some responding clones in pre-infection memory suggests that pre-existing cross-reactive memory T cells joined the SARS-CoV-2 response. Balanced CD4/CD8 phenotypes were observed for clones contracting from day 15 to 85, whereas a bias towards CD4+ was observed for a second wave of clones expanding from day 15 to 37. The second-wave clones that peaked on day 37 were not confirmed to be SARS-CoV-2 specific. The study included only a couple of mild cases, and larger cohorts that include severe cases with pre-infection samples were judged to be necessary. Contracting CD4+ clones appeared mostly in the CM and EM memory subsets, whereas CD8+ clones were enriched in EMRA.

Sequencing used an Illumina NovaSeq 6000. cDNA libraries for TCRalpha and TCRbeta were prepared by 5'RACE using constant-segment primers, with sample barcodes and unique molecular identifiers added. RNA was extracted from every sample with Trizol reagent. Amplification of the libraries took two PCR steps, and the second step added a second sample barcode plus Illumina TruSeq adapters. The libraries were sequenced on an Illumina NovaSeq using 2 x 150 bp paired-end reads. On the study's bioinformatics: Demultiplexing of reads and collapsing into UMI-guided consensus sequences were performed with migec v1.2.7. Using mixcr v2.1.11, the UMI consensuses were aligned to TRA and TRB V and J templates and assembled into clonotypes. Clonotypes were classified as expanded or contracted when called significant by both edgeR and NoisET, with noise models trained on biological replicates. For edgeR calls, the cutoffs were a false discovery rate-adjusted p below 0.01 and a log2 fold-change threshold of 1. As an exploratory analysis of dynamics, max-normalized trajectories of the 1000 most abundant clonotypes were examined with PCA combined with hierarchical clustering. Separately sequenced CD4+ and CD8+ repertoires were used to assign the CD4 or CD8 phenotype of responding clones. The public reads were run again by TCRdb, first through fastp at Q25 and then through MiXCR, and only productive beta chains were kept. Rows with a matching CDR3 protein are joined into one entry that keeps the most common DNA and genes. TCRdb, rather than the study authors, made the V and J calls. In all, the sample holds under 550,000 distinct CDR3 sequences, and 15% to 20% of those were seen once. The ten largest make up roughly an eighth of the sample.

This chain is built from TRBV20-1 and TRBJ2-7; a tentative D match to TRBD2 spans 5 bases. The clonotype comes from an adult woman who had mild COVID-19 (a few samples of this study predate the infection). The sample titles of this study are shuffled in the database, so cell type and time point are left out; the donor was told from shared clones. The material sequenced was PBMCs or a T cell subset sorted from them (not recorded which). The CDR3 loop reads CSARVASGTYEQYF. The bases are TGCAGTGCTAGAGTGGCCTCGGGGACCTACGAGCAGTACTTC.